The 5 T cell receptor beta chains in this list originate from one sample, sequenced in a study of post-analysis software for immune sequencing data. Included in the TCR beta cDNA libraries were unique molecular identifiers. TCRdb reprocessed the PCR reads via MiXCR and lists one record per CDR3 protein. The sample has about 540,000 distinct CDR3 sequences, around 34% seen once; the top ten hold 4.5% to 7.5%. Antigens of these TCRs are unknown. Findings and caveats of the study: Five TRBV segments, including TRBV5-6, TRBV5-1 and TRBV20-1, were more frequent in patients than controls.

What was sequenced was blood. The receptors come from a girl aged 2-17 years with multiple sclerosis.

V usage is TRBV10-2 and J usage is TRBJ2-2, with D possibly being TRBD2 (7 bases). Deletions cut 6 bases from V and 0 bases from J, with 8 bases between. The CDR3 consists of 14 residues. Per the germline V gene, CDR1 is WSHSY and CDR2 is SAAADI. DNA for the CDR3: TGCGCCAGCAGGGGGGGGCCGAACACCGGGGAGCTGTTTTTT. Its protein is CASRGGPNTGELFF.

The gene calls are TRBV29-1 and TRBJ2-4; the D gene is possibly TRBD1 (6 bases). The J call is uncertain, as TRBJ2-7 better fits the DNA end. The germline V gene encodes CDR1 SQVTM and CDR2 ANQGSEA. CDR3 size: 12 residues. The CDR3, as DNA: TGCAGCGTTAGACAGGAGTGCTACGAGCAGTACTTC. Translation gives CSVRQECYEQYF.

The chain carries TRBV6-1 and TRBJ1-1; perhaps TRBD1 as D (5 bases). The CDR3 is 13 amino acids. The V gene lost 4 bases and the J gene lost 8 bases, with 14 bases spanning the gap. CDR1 MNHNS and CDR2 SASEGT come from the germline V gene. The CDR3 protein is CASSVYVQAEAFF. In DNA, the CDR3 is TGTGCCAGCAGTGTTTACGTACAGGCCGAAGCTTTCTTT.

This clonotype appeared a few times. The chain uses TRBV20-1 and TRBJ2-1, with D hard to call. The CDR3 has 12 residues. The germline gives CDR1 DFQATT, CDR2 SNEGSKA (reference sequence). Trimming shortened V by 6 bases and J by 8 bases, and 14 bases separated the two germline ends. CDR3 bases: TGCAGTGCGAACCCCCATATCCATGAGCAGTTCTTC. This gives the protein CSANPHIHEQFF.

V usage is TRBV3-1 and J usage is TRBJ2-5; TRBD2 might be the D (5 bases). Germline CDR1 is LGHDT and CDR2 is YNNKEL (reference sequence). V lost 0 bases and J lost 5, with 10 bases in between. The CDR3 spans 14 residues. The CDR3 protein is CASSQDAGGETQYF. In DNA form, the CDR3 reads TGTGCCAGCAGCCAAGACGCGGGTGGGGAGACCCAGTACTTC.